This T cell receptor beta chain was documented in a study of identical twins (dated by TCRdb to 2016 to 2017). Study-wide context: To test whether fetal clonotypes persist, the study used deep sequencing on TCR alpha and beta repertoires from monozygotic twins, unrelated adults of various ages, and cord blood. To rule out contamination, the twin experiments were replicated at different times with different library preparation protocols. What the research found in general, with its limitations: In monozygotic twins, out-of-frame TCR alpha sharing was systematically underestimated by recombination models, although the models agreed with sharing between unrelated individuals. Conclusions relied on cross-sectional statistical analysis, since the same donors could not be followed over many years. Out-of-frame TCR alpha sequences shared between twins showed an excess of low generation-probability sequences compared with coincidental sharing between unrelated individuals. Abundant cord blood beta clonotypes carried fewer insertions; young adult naive repertoires showed a weaker similar trend, while memory repertoires showed none. The excess sharing between twins in beta out-of-frame sequences was weaker because fewer shared sequences reduced the signal-to-noise ratio. Zero-insertion analyses could be partly confounded by invariant T cells such as MAIT and iNKT, though diverse VJ usage argued against such confounding for most clonotypes.

CDR3 length: 16 amino acids, cysteine to phenylalanine. CDR3 DNA is the only sequence kept; it has 48 bases, read in frame from the first base. The CDR1 and CDR2 encoded by the germline V gene (reference sequence) are SEHNR and FQNEAQ. The junction carries 17 bases between V and J, which are trimmed by 5 bases and 2 bases respectively. This clonotype was counted between two and nine times. There is no known antigen for this receptor. Base qualities are missing; no much larger clone stands one base away. All donors were healthy Caucasians. Library generation was performed with 5' RACE. Sequencing was carried out with an Illumina HiSeq 2000. A universal primer binding site was added through template switching, and the final cDNA carried a unique molecular identifier so that TCR cDNA molecules could be counted accurately. Specific primers in the conserved constant-segment region were used to synthesize first-strand cDNA for TCR alpha and beta chains. To control for contamination, each cDNA library was double barcoded with a SMART-Mk sample barcode plus Illumina barcodes. TruSeq adapter sequences and Illumina sample barcodes were added in two successive PCR steps. The TCR alpha and beta cDNA libraries were sequenced on the Illumina HiSeq platform using custom primers. The source study handled its data this way. Raw reads were processed with MiGEC to extract unique molecular identifiers, and MiXCR was used to determine CDR3 positions. Recombination models were inferred per individual with the repgenHMM and IGoR tools using an EM algorithm. Shared clonotypes were analyzed with the tcR package in R, and sharing was normalized by the product of cloneset sizes. Out-of-frame nonproductive sequences were analyzed to study raw recombination free of thymic and clonal selection effects. TCRdb handled the public reads itself, with Q25 trimming in fastp and clone calling in MiXCR, and kept productive beta chains. Each entry is one CDR3 protein sequence, shown with its most common DNA and genes. The authors' filters were not applied to this entry. A total of 1.5 million to 2 million distinct CDR3 sequences appear in this sample, about 32% of them only once. Roughly 0.3% of the sample goes to the ten largest clones.

This clonotype originated in a newborn girl in good health. Sequencing was performed on cord blood. The V gene is TRBV7-9 and the J gene is TRBJ2-3; confidence is insufficient to name the D gene. Read as DNA, the sequence is TGTGCCAGCAGCCTTGACTCGTCTCTTCTCACAGATACGCAGTATTTT. Its translation is CASSLDSSLLTDTQYF.